This TCR beta chain was identified in a study of cytomegalovirus exposure and HLA in healthy donors. CDR3 length: 14 amino acids. The germline V gene encodes CDR1 MNHNY and CDR2 SVGAGI (reference sequence). V lost 7 bases, J lost 2 bases, and 7 bases stayed unmatched. A note on this clone: Its specificity is not known.

It was with 60 Vbeta and 13 Jbeta primers that the PCR ran. This table comes from immunoSEQ multiplex PCR, and its TCRdb copy is limited to in-frame clones, with some not included. The sample includes roughly 150,000 clones, around 9.7% of them seen just once. Study-wide results and caveats: In a later analysis, HLA-associated TCR beta chains were more clonally expanded than equally common others. The classifier, whose performance was assessed in both the original and validation cohorts, reportedly diagnosed cytomegalovirus status with high specificity and sensitivity.

The genes are TRBV6-6 and TRBJ2-7; TRBD1 agrees at 8 bases. The sequence derives from a man in his fifties in good health and CMV-seronegative. The sequenced sample consisted of PBMCs. CDR3 nucleotides: TGTGCCAGCAACATTAGGACAGGGCCCTACGAGCAGTACTTC. It codes for CASNIRTGPYEQYF.